These 22 T cell receptor beta chains were sequenced from one sample in a study of blood T cell repertoires in COVID-19. This table comes from immunoSEQ multiplex PCR, and its TCRdb copy is limited to in-frame clones, with some not included. The table has just under 45,000 clones, 80% to 90% seen once. The sequenced sample consisted of peripheral blood. These receptors originate from a middle-aged woman with acute or convalescent COVID-19.

In DNA, the CDR3 is TGCGCCAGCAGCCAAGATGCGCGGGGGAATTACAATGAGCAGTTCTTC. Protein sequence: CASSQDARGNYNEQFF. The chain employs TRBV4-3 and TRBJ2-1; the match to TRBD2 covers 7 bases. V shed 0 bases, J shed 4 bases, and the junction held 6 bases outside the gene matches. This CDR3 has 16 residues. Looked up from germline, CDR1 is LGHNA and CDR2 is YSLEER.

V is TRBV5-1 and J is TRBJ2-3; 15 positions agree with TRBD2. Germline trimming cut 0 bases from V and 1 base from J; bases unmatched to any gene: 6. The CDR3 is 19 amino acids. Germline CDR1 and CDR2: SGHRS and YFSETQ. CDR3: CASSLEGLAGGARTDTQYF. CDR3 in DNA: TGCGCCAGCAGCTTGGAGGGACTAGCGGGAGGTGCGCGCACAGATACGCAGTATTTT.

The chain couples TRBV19 to TRBJ2-5; TRBD2 might be the D (6 bases). Germline V gene data show CDR1 as LNHDA and CDR2 as SQIVND (reference sequence). The CDR3 spans 15 residues. V dropped 7 bases and J dropped 2 bases, with 17 bases sitting between them. The CDR3 spells CASTHRAGDQETQYF. The CDR3 DNA reads as TGTGCCAGTACCCATAGAGCGGGTGATCAAGAGACCCAGTACTTC.

The CDR3 nucleotides are TGTGCCAGCAGTTTAATGGGCTCCTATGGCTACACCTTC. Translation gives CASSLMGSYGYTF. This chain uses TRBV28 with TRBJ1-2; D is unresolved. Germline V gene lookup returns CDR1 MDHEN and CDR2 SYDVKM. V was clipped by 2 bases and J by 4 bases, with 8 bases between them. This CDR3 contains 13 residues.

The rearrangement joins TRBV7-9 to TRBJ1-2; D is uncertain. Trimming removed 6 bases at V and 1 base at J, with 9 bases between. The CDR3 spans 13 residues. Per the germline V gene, CDR1 is SEHNR and CDR2 is FQNEAQ (reference sequence). CDR3 residues: CASSGRVNYGYTF. The CDR3 nucleotides read TGTGCCAGCAGTGGGCGCGTTAACTATGGCTACACCTTC. The full variable domain, completed using reference TRBV7-9 and TRBJ1-2, is DTGVSQNPRHKITKRGQNVTFRCDPISEHNRLYWYRQTLGQGPEFLTYFQNEAQLEKSRLLSDRFSAERPKGSFSTLEIQRTEQGDSAMYLCASSGRVNYGYTFGSGTRLTVV.

This clone was observed a single time. The chain carries TRBV5-1 and TRBJ2-7; D ambiguous. Germline assignment: CDR1 SGHRS and CDR2 YFSETQ. The CDR3 contains 15 residues. The V gene lost 3 bases and the J gene lost 3 bases, with 16 bases spanning the gap. CDR3 residues: CASSSDWSIDYEQYF. In DNA, the CDR3 is TGCGCCAGCAGCTCGGATTGGAGCATAGACTACGAGCAGTACTTC.

The CDR3 region has the DNA TGTGCCAGCAGCCAAGCACTAGCGGGAGGACCCCGCTACAATGAGCAGTTCTTC. Protein product: CASSQALAGGPRYNEQFF. The chain is built from TRBV3-1 (or the pseudogene TRBV3-2) and TRBJ2-1; 12 bases map to TRBD2. The junction had 7 bases not matched to a gene; V was cut back by 1 base and J by 3 bases. The CDR3 has 18 amino acids. The germline V gene has CDR1 LGHDT and CDR2 YNNKEL (reference sequence).

This sequence joins TRBV6-2 or TRBV6-3 and TRBJ1-5, with 8 bases matching TRBD1. V dropped 5 bases and J dropped 6; count of bases not matched to a gene: 9. CDR3 length equals 15 residues. Germline V gives CDR1 MNHEY, CDR2 SVGEGT. This CDR3 is CASSTFGQGSQPQHF. The CDR3 DNA reads as TGTGCCAGCAGTACCTTCGGACAGGGATCTCAGCCCCAGCATTTT.

The rearrangement links TRBV7-8 to TRBJ2-2; 10 bases line up with TRBD1. This CDR3 is built from 13 residues. Germline trimming cut 9 bases from V and 6 bases from J; bases unmatched to any gene: 4. The V gene's germline CDR1 is SGHVS and CDR2 FQNEAQ. The CDR3 DNA follows: TGTGCCAGAGGGACAGGGGATTCCGGGGAGCTGTTTTTT. Translating gives CARGTGDSGELFF.

The chain employs TRBV19 and TRBJ1-4; 7 bases agree with TRBD1. V lost 1 base, J lost 5 bases, and 1 base stayed unmatched. Germline V gives CDR1 LNHDA, CDR2 SQIVND (reference sequence). This CDR3 comprises 14 residues. The CDR3: CASSIGDSNEKLFF. CDR3 nucleotides: TGTGCCAGTAGTATAGGGGACAGCAATGAAAAACTGTTTTTT.

As to this clone: Other DNA sequences within the sample encode an identical CDR3. V and J are TRBV28 and TRBJ1-6; D possibly corresponds to TRBD1 (5 bases). CDR3 size: 16 residues. Germline assignment: CDR1 MDHEN and CDR2 SYDVKM. Trimming removed 6 bases at V and 3 bases at J, with 15 bases between. The CDR3 region has the DNA TGTGCCAGCAGCTCTGGGGGGGGAAGCTATAATTCACCCCTCCACTTT. The encoded protein is CASSSGGGSYNSPLHF.

The chain has TRBV2 and TRBJ1-2, with TRBD1 matching over 7 bases. The germline CDR1 and CDR2 sequences are SNHLY and FYNNEI. Unmatched junction bases numbered 10, after V lost 4 bases and J lost 5 bases. This CDR3 contains 15 residues. The CDR3 coding sequence is TGTGCCAGCAGTGGGGAAGGGGGCGCAAAGTATGGCTACACCTTC. It codes for CASSGEGGAKYGYTF.

The chain is built from TRBV29-1 and TRBJ2-5; TRBD2 matches at 11 bases. Germline CDR1 and CDR2: SQVTM and ANQGSEA. Unmatched junction bases numbered 7, after V lost 2 bases and J lost 2 bases. CDR3 length: 16 residues. As DNA, the CDR3 is TGCAGCGTTGAATTAGGGGCTAGCGGGGGGCAAGAGACCCAGTACTTC. Its translation: CSVELGASGGQETQYF.

V gene TRBV6-4 combines with J gene TRBJ2-7; the match to TRBD2 covers 10 bases. Trimming at V came to 6 bases and at J to 3 bases, leaving 8 bases not matched to a gene. Germline-derived CDR1 and CDR2 are MRHNA and SNTAGT. The length of the CDR3 is 15 residues. Here the CDR3 reads CASSPDGLAVYEQYF. CDR3 DNA sequence: TGTGCCAGCAGCCCCGACGGACTAGCGGTCTACGAGCAGTACTTC.

The chain links TRBV19 to TRBJ1-2; 9 bases fit TRBD1. Germline trimming cut 7 bases from V and 5 bases from J; bases unmatched to any gene: 20. Germline CDR1 and CDR2: LNHDA and SQIVND (reference sequence). CDR3 size: 18 residues. DNA for the CDR3: TGTGCCAGTAAAAGCGGGTCGGGACAGGGCAAGGTCCGTTATGGCTACACCTTC. Encoded protein: CASKSGSGQGKVRYGYTF.

This sequence joins TRBV10-3 and TRBJ2-5; a possible D gene is TRBD2 (5 bases). Between the trimmed V and J ends, which lost 10 bases and 1 base, there was a span of 13 bases. The CDR3 is made up of 13 amino acids. CDR1 is ENHRY, CDR2 SYGVKD, per germline. This chain's CDR3 is CATARVGQETQYF. The CDR3 DNA is TGTGCCACCGCGCGGGTGGGCCAAGAGACCCAGTACTTC.

The J gene is TRBJ2-2, the V gene TRBV6-5; D not certain. The CDR3 length is 14 residues. Trimming cost V 8 bases and J 0 bases, with 10 bases left between them. Germline lookup yields CDR1 MNHEY and CDR2 SVGAGI. The CDR3 bases are TGTGCCAGCGTACTGGAGCCGAACACCGGGGAGCTGTTTTTT. Residues: CASVLEPNTGELFF.

Here the CDR3 reads CASSPAGRGVGNTEAFF. CDR3 nucleotides: TGTGCCAGCTCACCGGCTGGGCGGGGCGTGGGGAACACTGAAGCTTTCTTT. V usage is TRBV18 and J usage is TRBJ1-1; weak D call: TRBD1 (5 bases). Trimming shortened V by 3 bases and J by 1 base, and 18 bases separated the two germline ends. Germline-derived CDR1 and CDR2 are KGHSH and LQKENI. The CDR3 runs 17 residues.

This clone has only one observation. The genes are TRBV7-3 and TRBJ2-5; no firm D call. Germline V gives CDR1 SGHTA, CDR2 FQGTGA. This CDR3 contains 16 residues. V lost 7 bases, J lost 2 bases, and 20 bases lay in between. CDR3 DNA sequence: TGTGCCAGCATCTCCGTCCCTTCCCAGTCACAAGAGACCCAGTACTTC. Amino acid sequence: CASISVPSQSQETQYF.

This chain uses TRBV28 with TRBJ1-5, with 8 bases lining up with TRBD1. Germline CDR1 and CDR2: MDHEN and SYDVKM. The length of the CDR3 is 12 residues. Unmatched junction bases numbered 9, after V lost 5 bases and J lost 15 bases. In DNA form, the CDR3 reads TGTGCCAGCAGTCATAGACAGGGGAGGTCGCATTTT. Its protein product is CASSHRQGRSHF. The whole variable domain, filled in from reference TRBV28 and TRBJ1-5, reads DVKVTQSSRYLVKRTGEKVFLECVQDMDHENMFWYRQDPGLGLRLIYFSYDVKMKEKGDIPEGYSVSREKKERFSLILESASTNQTSMYLCASSHRQGRSHFGDGTRLSIL.

This CDR3 reads CASSVERAPYEQYF. CDR3 DNA sequence: TGTGCCAGCAGCGTAGAGCGGGCCCCCTACGAGCAGTACTTC. J is TRBJ2-7 and V is TRBV9, with D tentatively TRBD2 (6 bases). The CDR3 runs to 14 residues. The V and J ends lost 0 bases and 2 bases respectively, with 9 bases between them. CDR1 is SGDLS and CDR2 is YYNGEE in the germline V gene. The whole variable domain, remainder taken from reference TRBV9 and TRBJ2-7, is DSGVTQTPKHLITATGQRVTLRCSPRSGDLSVYWYQQSLDQGLQFLIQYYNGEERAKGNILERFSAQQFPDLHSELNLSSLELGDSALYFCASSVERAPYEQYFGPGTRLTVT.

The rearrangement links TRBV24-1 to TRBJ2-5; 12 positions match TRBD2. With V trimmed by 4 bases and J by 0 bases, 2 bases remained unmatched. This CDR3 contains 16 residues. The germline V gene has CDR1 KGHDR and CDR2 SFDVKD. CDR3: CATSDLAGGYQETQYF. As DNA, the CDR3 is TGTGCCACCAGTGACCTAGCGGGGGGGTACCAAGAGACCCAGTACTTC.